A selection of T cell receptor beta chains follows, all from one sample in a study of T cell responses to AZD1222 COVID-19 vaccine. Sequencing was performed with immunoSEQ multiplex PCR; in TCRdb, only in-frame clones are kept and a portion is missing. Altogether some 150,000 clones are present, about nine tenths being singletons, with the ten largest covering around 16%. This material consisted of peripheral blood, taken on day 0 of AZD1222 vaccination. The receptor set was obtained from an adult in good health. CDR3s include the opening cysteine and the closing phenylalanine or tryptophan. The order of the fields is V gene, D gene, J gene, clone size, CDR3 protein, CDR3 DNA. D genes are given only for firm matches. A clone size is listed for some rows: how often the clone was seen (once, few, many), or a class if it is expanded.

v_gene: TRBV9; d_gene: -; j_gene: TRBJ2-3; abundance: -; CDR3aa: CARSVGAGRGGTQYF; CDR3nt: TGTGCCCGCAGCGTCGGGGCGGGGAGGGGGGGTACGCAGTATTTT
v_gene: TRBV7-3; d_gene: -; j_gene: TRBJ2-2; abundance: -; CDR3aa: CASSPELVTGELFF; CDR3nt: TGTGCCAGCAGCCCAGAACTAGTTACCGGGGAGCTGTTTTTT
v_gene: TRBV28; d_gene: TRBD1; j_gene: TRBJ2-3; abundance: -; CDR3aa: CASSQPGQGTDTQYF; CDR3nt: TGTGCCAGCAGTCAGCCGGGACAGGGAACAGATACGCAGTATTTT
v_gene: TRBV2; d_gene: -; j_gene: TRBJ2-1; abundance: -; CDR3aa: CASSQGGLDEQFF; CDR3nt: TGTGCCAGCAGTCAGGGGGGCCTCGATGAGCAGTTCTTC
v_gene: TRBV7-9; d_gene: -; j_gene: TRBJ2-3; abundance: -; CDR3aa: CASSPSGSFSRVGTQYF; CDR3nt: TGTGCCAGCAGCCCCTCCGGGTCCTTTTCTAGAGTAGGTACGCAGTATTTT
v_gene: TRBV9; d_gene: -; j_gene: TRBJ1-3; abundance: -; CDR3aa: CASSVGALDGNTIYF; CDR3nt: TGTGCCAGCAGCGTAGGGGCGCTTGATGGAAACACCATATATTTT
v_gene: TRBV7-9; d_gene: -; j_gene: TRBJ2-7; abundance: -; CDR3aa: CASSTGAHEQYF; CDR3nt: TGTGCCAGCAGCACCGGGGCCCACGAGCAGTACTTC
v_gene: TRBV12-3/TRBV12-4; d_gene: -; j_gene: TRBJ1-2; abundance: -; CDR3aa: CASSVGVNYGYTF; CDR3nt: TGTGCCAGCAGTGTCGGGGTAAACTATGGCTACACCTTC
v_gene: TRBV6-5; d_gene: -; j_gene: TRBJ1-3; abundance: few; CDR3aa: CASSSFSRYF; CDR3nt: TGTGCCAGCAGCTCTTTCAGCCGATATTTT
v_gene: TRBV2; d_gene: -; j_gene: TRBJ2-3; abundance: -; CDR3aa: CASSASTDTQYF; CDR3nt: TGTGCCAGCAGCGCCTCCACAGATACGCAGTATTTT
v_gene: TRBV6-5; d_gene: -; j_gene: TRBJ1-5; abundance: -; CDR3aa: CASSPMGESQPQHF; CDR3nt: TGTGCCAGCAGTCCTATGGGGGAAAGTCAGCCCCAGCATTTT
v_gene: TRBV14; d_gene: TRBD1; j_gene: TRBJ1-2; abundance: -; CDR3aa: CASSPGQFYGYTF; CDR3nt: TGTGCCAGCAGCCCGGGACAGTTCTATGGCTACACCTTC
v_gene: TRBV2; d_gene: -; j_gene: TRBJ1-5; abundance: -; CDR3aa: CASSDTPAGGQPQHF; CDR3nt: TGTGCCAGCAGTGATACCCCGGCCGGGGGACAGCCCCAGCATTTT
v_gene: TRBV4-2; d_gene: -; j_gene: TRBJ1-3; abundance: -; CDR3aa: CASSQDGSGNTIYF; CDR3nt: TGTGCCAGCAGCCAAGATGGCAGCGGAAACACCATATATTTT
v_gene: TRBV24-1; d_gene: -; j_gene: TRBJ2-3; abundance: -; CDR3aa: CATSGTTRVVTTDTQYF; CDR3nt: TGTGCCACCAGTGGGACCACGCGGGTGGTGACCACAGATACGCAGTATTTT
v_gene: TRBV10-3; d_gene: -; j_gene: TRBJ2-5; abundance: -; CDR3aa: CAITSGEQETQYF; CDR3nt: TGTGCCATCACATCCGGAGAACAAGAGACCCAGTACTTC
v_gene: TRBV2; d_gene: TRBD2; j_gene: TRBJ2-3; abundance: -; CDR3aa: CASSEGTSGNTDTQYF; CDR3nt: TGTGCCAGCAGTGAAGGGACTAGCGGCAACACAGATACGCAGTATTTT
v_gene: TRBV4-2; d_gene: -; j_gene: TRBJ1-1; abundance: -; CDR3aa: CASSQEETAPREAFF; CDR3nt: TGTGCCAGCAGCCAAGAAGAAACAGCCCCCCGAGAAGCTTTCTTT
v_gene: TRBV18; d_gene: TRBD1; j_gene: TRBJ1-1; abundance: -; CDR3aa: CASSNRDRGTEAFF; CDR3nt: TGTGCCAGCTCAAACCGGGACAGGGGCACTGAAGCTTTCTTT
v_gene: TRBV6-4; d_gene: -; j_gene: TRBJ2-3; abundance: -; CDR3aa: CASKRTGSTDTQYF; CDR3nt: TGTGCCAGCAAGAGGACGGGGAGCACAGATACGCAGTATTTT
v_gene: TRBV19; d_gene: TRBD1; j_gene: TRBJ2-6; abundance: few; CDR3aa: CASRGGGSGANVLTF; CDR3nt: TGTGCCAGTAGAGGGGGCGGCTCTGGGGCCAACGTCCTGACTTTC
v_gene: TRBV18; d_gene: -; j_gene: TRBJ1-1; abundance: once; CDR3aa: CASSPQGTEAFF; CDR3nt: TGTGCCAGCTCACCACAGGGCACTGAAGCTTTCTTT
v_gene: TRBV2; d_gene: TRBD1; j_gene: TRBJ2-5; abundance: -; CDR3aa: CASSLRQGRETQYF; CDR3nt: TGTGCCAGCAGTTTGAGACAGGGCCGAGAGACCCAGTACTTC
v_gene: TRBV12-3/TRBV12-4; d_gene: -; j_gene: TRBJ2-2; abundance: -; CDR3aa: CASSIRVPGELFF; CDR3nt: TGTGCCAGCAGCATAAGGGTTCCCGGGGAGCTGTTTTTT
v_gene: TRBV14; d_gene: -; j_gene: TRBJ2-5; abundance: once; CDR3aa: CASSQVSGKETQYF; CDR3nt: TGTGCCAGCAGCCAAGTGTCGGGGAAAGAGACCCAGTACTTC
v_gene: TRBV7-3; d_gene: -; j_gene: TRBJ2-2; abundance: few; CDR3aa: CASSRNQGSGELFF; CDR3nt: TGTGCCAGCAGCCGTAATCAGGGATCCGGGGAGCTGTTTTTT
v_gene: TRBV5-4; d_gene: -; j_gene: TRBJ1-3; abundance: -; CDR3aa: CASSLGGADGNTIYF; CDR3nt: TGTGCCAGCAGCTTGGGGGGGGCCGATGGAAACACCATATATTTT
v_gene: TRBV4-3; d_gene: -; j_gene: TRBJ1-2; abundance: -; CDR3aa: CASSQLGRNYGYTF; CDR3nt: TGCGCCAGCAGCCAACTGGGCAGGAACTATGGCTACACCTTC
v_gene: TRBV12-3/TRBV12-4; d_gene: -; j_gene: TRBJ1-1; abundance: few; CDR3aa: CASSPWGNTEAFF; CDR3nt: TGTGCCAGCAGTCCGTGGGGGAACACTGAAGCTTTCTTT